This record looks at one T cell receptor (beta chain) sequence and its context. Antigen unknown. This entry belongs to a study of cytomegalovirus exposure and HLA in healthy donors. General study findings and limits: Subsequent analysis found a tendency for first-cohort TCR clusters to co-occur within the 95 to 150 validation repertoires.

Germline V gives CDR1 SGHTA, CDR2 FQGNSA. V was clipped by 0 bases and J by 2 bases; unmatched bases: 8. The CDR3 loop spans 17 amino acids. The protocol was immunoSEQ multiplex PCR, while the TCRdb copy is restricted to in-frame clones and leaves out a portion. Here the sample spans fewer than 200,000 clones, around 96% being singletons. V usage is TRBV7-2 and J usage is TRBJ2-7; 9 bases map to TRBD1. The sequenced material came from PBMCs. This receptor was taken from a woman between 18 and 30 years old in good health and CMV-seronegative. Here the CDR3 reads CASSLAGTGTGAYEQYF. The CDR3 bases are TGTGCCAGCAGCTTAGCCGGGACAGGGACGGGGGCCTACGAGCAGTACTTC.